This T cell receptor (beta chain) was retrieved from a study of cytomegalovirus exposure and HLA in healthy donors. Germline CDR1 is SGHAT and CDR2 is FQNNGV. The length of the CDR3 is 15 residues. Remarks on this clone: The junction departs from the called germline gene at one end, perhaps through a read error.

Researchers ran the PCR with 60 Vbeta and 13 Jbeta primers. The method was immunoSEQ multiplex PCR; TCRdb's version includes in-frame clones alone and lacks a portion of them. The sample yields about 67,000 clones, 85% to 90% seen once. The sequenced material came from PBMCs. The sequence was obtained from a woman in her 30s in good health and CMV-seropositive. The V and J genes are TRBV11-2 and TRBJ1-2; 11 bases match TRBD1. CDR3 sequence reads: CASSISGQGAYGYAF. DNA for the CDR3: TGTGCCAGCAGCATCTCCGGACAGGGGGCCTATGGCTACGCCTTC. Full variable domain (outside the CDR3, taken from reference TRBV11-2 and TRBJ1-2): EAGVAQSPRYKIIEKRQSVAFWCNPISGHATLYWYQQILGQGPKLLIQFQNNGVVDDSQLPKDRFSAERLKGVDSTLKIQPAKLEDSAVYLCASSISGQGAYGYAFGSGTRLTVV.